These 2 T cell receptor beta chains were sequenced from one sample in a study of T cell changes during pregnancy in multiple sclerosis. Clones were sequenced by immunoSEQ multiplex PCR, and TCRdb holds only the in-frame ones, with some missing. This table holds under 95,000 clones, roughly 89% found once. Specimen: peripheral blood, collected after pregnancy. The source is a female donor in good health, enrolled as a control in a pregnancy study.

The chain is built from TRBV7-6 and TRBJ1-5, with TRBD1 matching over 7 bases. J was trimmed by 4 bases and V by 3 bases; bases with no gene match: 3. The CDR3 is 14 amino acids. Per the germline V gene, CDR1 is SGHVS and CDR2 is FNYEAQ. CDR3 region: CASSLKQGNQPQHF. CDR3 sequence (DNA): TGTGCCAGCAGCTTGAAACAGGGGAATCAGCCCCAGCATTTT.

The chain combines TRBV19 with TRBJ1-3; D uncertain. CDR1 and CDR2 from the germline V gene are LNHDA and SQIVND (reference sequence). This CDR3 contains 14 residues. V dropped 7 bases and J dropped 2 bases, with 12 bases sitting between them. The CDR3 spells CASTPGRAGNTIYF. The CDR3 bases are TGTGCCAGTACCCCCGGGAGGGCTGGAAACACCATATATTTT.